This T cell receptor beta chain was retrieved from a study of post-analysis software for immune sequencing data. Whole-study results and caveats: Same-batch preparations were strongly co-clustered by F measure. Included in a set of about 5 TRBV segments more frequent in patients than controls were TRBV5-6, TRBV5-1 and TRBV20-1. Normalized Chao1 diversity was significantly reduced in patients versus controls.

The library was made from cDNA and included unique molecular identifiers. There were about 1 to 10 million T cells, and 510,000 or so cDNA molecules came from them. Via MiXCR, TCRdb re-called the PCR reads, giving one row per CDR3 protein. The table shows roughly 730,000 distinct CDR3 sequences, with approximately 30% occurring only once. This CDR3 has 15 residues. CDR1 and CDR2 from the germline V gene are MDHEN and SYDVKM. V was shortened by 6 bases and J by 0 bases, with 12 bases between the two germline ends. Points on this clonotype: Antigen: not known.

This sequence originates from a girl between 10 and 17 years old with multiple sclerosis. The sample was blood. This chain uses TRBV28 with TRBJ2-1, with no clear D. The CDR3 bases are TGTGCCAGCAGCCCGCAGACTTCCTCCTACAATGAGCAGTTCTTC. Its protein is CASSPQTSSYNEQFF.